These 9 T cell receptor beta chains came from one sample sequenced in a study of blood T cell repertoires in COVID-19 (dated by TCRdb to the early 2020s). The library was prepared using the immunoSEQ multiplex PCR assay. TCRdb stores this immuneACCESS table with in-frame sequences only. Part of the clones is absent; in the studies checked, under half of the shortfall reflects unresolved V genes, and no reason is known for the rest. A total of roughly 500,000 clones appear in this sample, roughly 89% of them only once. The ten largest clones capture roughly 0.84% of the sample. The sample taken for sequencing was peripheral blood. The receptors were gathered from a man aged 18 to 29 with COVID-19, enrolled during active disease.

This clone was picked up a small number of times. This chain links TRBV24-1 with TRBJ2-1; 10 bases are a match to TRBD1. The CDR3 extends over 15 amino acids. Trimming at V came to 4 bases and at J to 7 bases, leaving 6 bases not matched to a gene. Germline V CDR1 and CDR2: KGHDR, SFDVKD. For the CDR3, the DNA is TGTGCCACCAGTGACCCCCGGACAGGGGGAAATGAGCAGTTCTTC. Translated: CATSDPRTGGNEQFF.

V usage is TRBV6-5 and J usage is TRBJ2-5, with D maybe TRBD1 (6 bases). CDR3 length equals 14 residues. Germline assignment: CDR1 MNHEY and CDR2 SVGAGI. V dropped 6 bases and J dropped 5 bases, with 16 bases sitting between them. The CDR3 bases are TGTGCCAGCAGCTTACAGGGAGCAATGGAGACCCAGTACTTC. Translation: CASSLQGAMETQYF.

The chain recombines TRBV9 with TRBJ1-1; maybe TRBD1 (6 bases). CDR3 length equals 15 residues. Trimming took off 4 bases at V and 1 base at J, with 14 bases between the two ends. Germline CDR1 reads SGDLS; CDR2 reads YYNGEE. The CDR3 DNA reads as TGTGCCAGCAGCATACTGGACAGATCGAACACTGAAGCTTTCTTT. Amino acid sequence: CASSILDRSNTEAFF.

This clone was detected only once. The V call is TRBV6-2 or TRBV6-3, the J call TRBJ1-5, with D maybe TRBD1 (5 bases). Per germline, CDR1 MNHEY and CDR2 SVGEGT. CDR3 length: 15 residues. Between the trimmed V and J ends, which lost 2 bases and 4 bases, there was a span of 12 bases. CDR3 sequence reads: CASSYVQGKNQPQHF. In DNA form, the CDR3 reads TGTGCCAGCAGTTACGTCCAGGGTAAAAATCAGCCCCAGCATTTT.

The chain is built from TRBV6-5 and TRBJ1-3, with D possibly matching TRBD1 (6 bases). The CDR3 loop spans 14 amino acids. Germline V gene lookup returns CDR1 MNHEY and CDR2 SVGAGI. Trimming took off 5 bases at V and 2 bases at J, with 10 bases between the two ends. The CDR3 region has the DNA TGTGCCAGCAGTCCCAGACAGGCTGGAAACACCATATATTTT. Encoded protein: CASSPRQAGNTIYF.

J is TRBJ1-2 and V is TRBV19, with D possibly being TRBD1 (5 bases). The germline V and J ends were trimmed by 7 bases and 8 bases, with 20 bases remaining between them. Per the germline V gene, CDR1 is LNHDA and CDR2 is SQIVND (reference sequence). CDR3 length: 14 residues. This CDR3 reads CASTSMAGGEGYTF. CDR3 in DNA: TGTGCCAGTACCTCCATGGCGGGAGGGGAAGGCTACACCTTC.

V and J are TRBV2 and TRBJ2-1, with 13 bases identical to TRBD2. The CDR3 sequence is 16 residues long. From germline, CDR1 is SNHLY and CDR2 FYNNEI. V trimming: 6 bases; J trimming: 3 bases; junction bases outside the gene matches: 5. The CDR3 nucleotides read TGTGCCAGCAGAGGGACTAGCGGGGCGATCTACAATGAGCAGTTCTTC. The encoded protein is CASRGTSGAIYNEQFF.

This chain links TRBV3-1 (or the pseudogene TRBV3-2) with TRBJ2-7; D perhaps matches TRBD2 (5 bases). Germline lookup yields CDR1 LGHDT and CDR2 YNNKEL (reference sequence). V gave up 8 bases and J gave up 2 bases, with 13 bases separating them. CDR3 length: 13 amino acids. This CDR3 is CASSRGPTYEQYF. The DNA of the CDR3 is TGTGCCAGCTCCCGCGGGCCTACCTACGAGCAGTACTTC.

The chain joins TRBV2 to TRBJ1-4, with TRBD1 identical over 9 bases. Germline V gives CDR1 SNHLY, CDR2 FYNNEI. Trimming cost V 6 bases and J 7 bases; bases outside gene matches: 12. This CDR3 has 16 amino acids. This CDR3 is CASRETGGGNGEKLFF. CDR3 DNA sequence: TGTGCCAGCAGAGAAACAGGGGGCGGAAATGGTGAAAAACTGTTTTTT.